This passage covers 11 T cell receptor beta chains from one sample sequenced in a study of shared clonotypes between healthy human individuals. TCRdb keeps only in-frame clones here, not all; method: immunoSEQ multiplex PCR. The data hold fewer than 650,000 clones, with roughly four fifths observed a single time. Sequencing input: PBMCs. The receptors were gathered from a woman between 40 and 55 years old in good health. Some clones in this sample may be carry-over from other donors' samples.

This clone was detected only once. This chain connects TRBV14 to TRBJ1-1; 7 bases map to TRBD1. Germline V gene lookup returns CDR1 SGHDN and CDR2 FVKESK. V lost 4 bases and J lost 1; bases outside the gene matches: 6. The CDR3 is made up of 15 amino acids. The CDR3 spells CASSLLTGTNTEAFF. The DNA of the CDR3 is TGTGCCAGCAGCCTTCTGACAGGGACGAACACTGAAGCTTTCTTT.

The CDR3 DNA reads TGTGCCAGCAGTTTATCGGACCGCCGGGGGCCCCAGCATTTT. This sequence encodes CASSLSDRRGPQHF. V is TRBV27 and J is TRBJ1-5; D is ambiguous. Between the trimmed V and J ends, which lost 0 bases and 9 bases, there was a span of 12 bases. This CDR3 has 14 residues. Germline V gene lookup returns CDR1 MNHEY and CDR2 SMNVEV (reference sequence).

This rearrangement joins TRBV27 to TRBJ2-7; 15 nucleotides agree with TRBD2. V dropped 4 bases and J dropped 0; count of bases not matched to a gene: 10. The germline gives CDR1 MNHEY, CDR2 SMNVEV (reference sequence). This CDR3 has 19 amino acids. The DNA of the CDR3 is TGTGCCAGCAGTTCCCCCGGACTAGCGGGAGGGAAAAGCTCCTACGAGCAGTACTTC. This codes for CASSSPGLAGGKSSYEQYF.

The chain uses TRBV9 and TRBJ2-5, with 10 positions matching TRBD2. Per germline, CDR1 SGDLS and CDR2 YYNGEE. The CDR3 extends over 15 amino acids. V trimming: 0 bases; J trimming: 5 bases; junction bases outside the gene matches: 4. The CDR3 nucleotides read TGTGCCAGCAGCGTAGGCTCTAGCGGGAGTGAGACCCAGTACTTC. Translated: CASSVGSSGSETQYF.

This clone was observed a few times. The rearrangement uses TRBV27 and TRBJ2-1; 7 bases are shared with TRBD2. J gave up 5 bases and V 10 bases, and 8 bases lay outside the gene matches. The CDR3 contains 13 residues. CDR1 MNHEY and CDR2 SMNVEV come from the germline V gene (reference sequence). CDR3 amino acids: CATRGLADNEQFF. CDR3 sequence (DNA): TGTGCCACCAGAGGGCTAGCGGACAATGAGCAGTTCTTC.

Concerning this clone: A far larger clone is a single base away, which makes a read error likely. The sample contains more than one DNA sequence encoding this CDR3. The V gene is TRBV6-1, the J gene TRBJ2-2, with D tentatively TRBD1 (6 bases). The CDR3 has 14 amino acids. The germline CDR1 and CDR2 sequences are MNHNS and SASEGT. In DNA, the CDR3 is TGTGCCAGCAGTCTTTTGGGGGACACTGGGGAGCTGTTTTTT. Translation: CASSLLGDTGELFF.

Regarding this clone: The junction does not match germline at one end; this may be a read error. V is TRBV27 and J is TRBJ1-2; no clear D gene. The CDR3 is made up of 16 amino acids. Germline V gene lookup returns CDR1 MNHEY and CDR2 SMNVEV (reference sequence). Here the CDR3 DNA reads TGTGCCGGCAGTTTATCGGTGACGGTCCCTAACTATGGCTACACCTTC. Residues: CAGSLSVTVPNYGYTF.

With regard to this clone: A far more abundant clone sits one base away, making this likely a read error. This sample also contains other DNA sequences that code for the same CDR3. The rearrangement links TRBV30 to TRBJ2-7; TRBD1 might be the D (6 bases). V lost 8 bases and J 1 base, leaving 12 bases between the germline ends. Germline CDR1 and CDR2: GTSNPN and SVGIG (reference sequence). The CDR3 is 12 residues long. The CDR3 region is CAGTGNSYEQYF. In nucleotides, the CDR3 is TGTGCCGGTACAGGGAATTCCTACGAGCAGTACTTC.

This clone showed up just a few times. The CDR3 DNA follows: TGCGCCAGCAGTCTGACTAGCGGGCTCTACGAGCAGTACTTC. The encoded protein is CASSLTSGLYEQYF. The chain uses TRBV10-2 and TRBJ2-7, with 10 bases lining up with TRBD2. The V gene's germline CDR1 is WSHSY and CDR2 SAAADI. Trimming removed 5 bases from V and 3 bases from J; junction bases left unmatched: 4. The CDR3 extends over 14 amino acids.

The V call is TRBV11-2, the J call TRBJ2-2; D might be TRBD1 (6 bases). The V gene's germline CDR1 is SGHAT and CDR2 FQNNGV. Trimming cost V 5 bases and J 5 bases, with 18 bases left between them. This CDR3 comprises 16 residues. Here the CDR3 reads CASSPIRGALTGELFF. For the CDR3, the DNA is TGTGCCAGCAGCCCAATCAGGGGCGCGTTAACCGGGGAGCTGTTTTTT.

There are a few counts of this clone. Only one base separates this from a far larger clonotype, so it likely reflects a read error. The chain joins TRBV4-2 to TRBJ1-2; TRBD1 might be the D (5 bases). Germline V gene data show CDR1 as LGHNA and CDR2 as YNFKEQ. CDR3 length: 15 amino acids. The CDR3 bases are TGTGCCAGCAGCCCATCCGGGGCCGAGTCCTATGGCCACACCTTC. This encodes CASSPSGAESYGHTF.